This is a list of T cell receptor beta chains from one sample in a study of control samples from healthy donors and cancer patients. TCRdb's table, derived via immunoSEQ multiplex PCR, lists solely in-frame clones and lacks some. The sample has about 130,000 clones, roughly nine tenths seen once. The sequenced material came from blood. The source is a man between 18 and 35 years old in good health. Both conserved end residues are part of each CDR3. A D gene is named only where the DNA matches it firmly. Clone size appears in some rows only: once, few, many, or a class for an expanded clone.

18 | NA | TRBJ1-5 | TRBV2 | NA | CASSEMVPTGGSNQPQHF | TGTGCCAGCAGTGAAATGGTTCCTACGGGGGGAAGCAATCAGCCCCAGCATTTT
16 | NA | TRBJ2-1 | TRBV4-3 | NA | CASSQTGLISYNEQFF | TGCGCCAGCAGCCAGACGGGACTTATATCCTACAATGAGCAGTTCTTC
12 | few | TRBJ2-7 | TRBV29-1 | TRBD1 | CSAQGASYEQYF | TGCAGCGCTCAGGGGGCATCGTATGAGCAGTACTTC
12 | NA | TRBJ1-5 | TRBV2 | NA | CASSAGYQPQHF | TGTGCCAGCAGTGCAGGGTACCAGCCCCAGCATTTT
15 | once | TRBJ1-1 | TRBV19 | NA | CASSIEFAGNTEAFF | TGTGCCAGTAGTATCGAGTTCGCGGGGAACACTGAAGCTTTCTTT
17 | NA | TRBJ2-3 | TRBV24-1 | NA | CATSDPFSTTFTDTQYF | TGTGCCACCAGTGATCCCTTTAGCACTACATTCACAGATACGCAGTATTTT
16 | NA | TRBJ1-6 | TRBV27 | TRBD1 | CARWPTCDRENSPLHF | TGTGCCAGGTGGCCTACATGTGACAGGGAAAATTCACCCCTCCACTTT
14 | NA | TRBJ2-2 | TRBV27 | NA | CASSEGPNTGELFF | TGTGCCAGCAGTGAGGGGCCGAACACCGGGGAGCTGTTTTTT
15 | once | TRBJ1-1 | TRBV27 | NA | CASRHDLSLNTEAFF | TGTGCCAGCAGACACGATTTATCACTGAACACTGAAGCTTTCTTT
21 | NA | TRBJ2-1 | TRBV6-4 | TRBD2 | CASRDGQVGGLLAGTYNEQFF | TGTGCCAGCAGGGACGGACAGGTCGGGGGATTACTAGCGGGGACATACAATGAGCAGTTCTTC
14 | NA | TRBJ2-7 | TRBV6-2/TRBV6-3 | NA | CASSYSSSAREQYF | TGTGCCAGCAGTTACTCGTCTAGCGCGCGGGAGCAGTACTTC
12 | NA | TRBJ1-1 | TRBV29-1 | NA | CSAGALNTEAFF | TGCAGCGCGGGGGCCCTGAACACTGAAGCTTTCTTT
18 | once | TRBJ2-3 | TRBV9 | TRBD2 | CASSVGGGSGGNTDTQYF | TGTGCCAGCAGCGTAGGAGGGGGTAGCGGGGGAAACACAGATACGCAGTATTTT
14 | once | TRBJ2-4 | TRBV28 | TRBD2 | CASDSSGRGGIQYF | TGTGCCAGCGATTCTAGCGGGAGAGGCGGCATTCAGTACTTC
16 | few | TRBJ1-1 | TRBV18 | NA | CASSPRYEGLNTEAFF | TGTGCCAGCTCACCACGATATGAAGGGTTGAACACTGAAGCTTTCTTT
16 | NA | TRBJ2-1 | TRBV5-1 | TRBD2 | CASSLELQREYNEQFF | TGCGCCAGCAGCTTGGAATTGCAGCGGGAGTACAATGAGCAGTTCTTC
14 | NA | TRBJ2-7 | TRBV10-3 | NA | CAVRGRTGIYEQYF | TGTGCCGTCAGGGGACGCACCGGGATCTACGAGCAGTACTTC
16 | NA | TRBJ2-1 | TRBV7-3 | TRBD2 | CASSLWAVGGLNEQFF | TGTGCCAGCAGCTTATGGGCGGTGGGAGGGCTCAATGAGCAGTTCTTC
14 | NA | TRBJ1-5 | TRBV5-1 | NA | CASSFDSGNQPQHF | TGCGCCAGCAGCTTTGACAGTGGCAATCAGCCCCAGCATTTT
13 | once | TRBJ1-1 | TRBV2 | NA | CASSQLQDTEAFF | TGTGCCAGCAGTCAACTACAGGACACTGAAGCTTTCTTT
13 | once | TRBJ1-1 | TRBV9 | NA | CASSQGFYTEAFF | TGTGCCAGCTCTCAGGGATTTTACACTGAAGCTTTCTTT
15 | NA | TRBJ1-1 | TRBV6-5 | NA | CASSRLTGLLGEAFF | TGTGCCAGCAGCCGACTCACAGGGCTCTTGGGTGAAGCTTTCTTT
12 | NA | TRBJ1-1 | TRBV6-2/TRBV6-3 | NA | CASSYVTAEAFF | TGTGCCAGCAGTTACGTGACCGCTGAAGCTTTCTTT
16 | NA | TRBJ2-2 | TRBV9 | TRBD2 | CASSVSSGVNTGELFF | TGTGCCAGCAGCGTATCGAGCGGGGTAAACACCGGGGAGCTGTTTTTT
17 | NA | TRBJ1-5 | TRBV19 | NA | CASKAGASEFRNQPQHF | TGTGCCAGTAAGGCAGGGGCCTCTGAATTTCGCAATCAGCCCCAGCATTTT
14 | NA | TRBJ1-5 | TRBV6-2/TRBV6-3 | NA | CASSPTGREQPQHF | TGTGCCAGCAGCCCCACAGGGCGGGAGCAGCCCCAGCATTTT
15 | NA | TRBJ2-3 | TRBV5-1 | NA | CASSLAISSPDTQYF | TGCGCCAGCAGCTTGGCCATTTCTAGCCCAGATACGCAGTATTTT
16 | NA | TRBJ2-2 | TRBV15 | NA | CATSRLPKKGTGELFF | TGTGCCACCAGCAGGCTTCCTAAGAAAGGCACCGGGGAGCTGTTTTTT
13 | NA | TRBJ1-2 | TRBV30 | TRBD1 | CASRDRGDYGYTF | TGTGCCTCCCGGGACAGGGGTGACTATGGCTACACCTTC
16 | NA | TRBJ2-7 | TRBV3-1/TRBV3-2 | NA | CASSQPFGQGWYEQYF | TGTGCCAGCAGCCAACCCTTTGGGCAGGGATGGTACGAGCAGTACTTC
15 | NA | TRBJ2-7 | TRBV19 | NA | CASSLKGGAVYEQYF | TGTGCCAGTAGTTTAAAAGGGGGAGCGGTCTACGAGCAGTACTTC
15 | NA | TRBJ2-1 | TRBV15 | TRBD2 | CATSRGLADYNEQFF | TGTGCCACCAGCAGAGGACTAGCGGATTACAATGAGCAGTTCTTC
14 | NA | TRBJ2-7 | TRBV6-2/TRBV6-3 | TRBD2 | CASSGMTSGYEQYF | TGTGCCAGCAGTGGAATGACTAGCGGCTACGAGCAGTACTTC
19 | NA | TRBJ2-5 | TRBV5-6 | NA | CASSLNWGRGKGDQETQYF | TGTGCCAGCAGCTTGAACTGGGGACGGGGGAAGGGGGACCAAGAGACCCAGTACTTC
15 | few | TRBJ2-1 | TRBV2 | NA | CASSADALSYNEQFF | TGTGCCAGCAGTGCCGACGCGCTGTCCTACAATGAGCAGTTCTTC
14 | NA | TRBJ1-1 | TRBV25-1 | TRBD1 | CASSLGQGATEAFF | TGTGCCAGCAGTCTTGGACAGGGGGCGACTGAAGCTTTCTTT
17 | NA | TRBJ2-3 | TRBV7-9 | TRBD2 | CASSPRAGSGSTDTQYF | TGTGCCAGCAGTCCGAGGGCAGGTAGCGGGAGCACAGATACGCAGTATTTT
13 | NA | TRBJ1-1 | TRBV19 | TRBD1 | CASSPRTGGEAFF | TGTGCCAGTAGTCCGAGGACAGGGGGGGAAGCTTTCTTT
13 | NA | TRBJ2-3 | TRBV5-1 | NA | CASSLEIGYTQYF | TGCGCCAGCAGCTTAGAAATCGGATATACGCAGTATTTT
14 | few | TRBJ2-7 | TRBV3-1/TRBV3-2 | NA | CASSQVVGPYEQYF | TGTGCCAGCAGCCAAGTAGTAGGGCCCTACGAGCAGTACTTC
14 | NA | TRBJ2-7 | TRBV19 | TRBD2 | CASSDIAGTYEQYF | TGTGCCAGTAGTGATATAGCGGGAACCTACGAGCAGTACTTC
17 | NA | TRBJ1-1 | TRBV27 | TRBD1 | CASSLKQGNLVSTEAFF | TGTGCCAGCAGTCTAAAACAGGGGAACTTGGTTAGCACTGAAGCTTTCTTT
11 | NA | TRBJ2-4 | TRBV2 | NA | CASSGKNIQYF | TGTGCCAGCTCAGGGAAAAACATTCAGTACTTC
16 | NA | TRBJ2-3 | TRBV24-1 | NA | CATSAGLRTYTDTQYF | TGTGCCACCAGTGCGGGGTTGCGGACTTACACAGATACGCAGTATTTT